A single sample is the source of the 26 T cell receptor beta chains below, sequenced in a study of shared clonotypes between healthy human individuals. Produced via immunoSEQ multiplex PCR; TCRdb's table is partial and in-frame only. The sample has over a million clones, about 75% seen once; the top ten hold 1.4%. Sequenced sample: memory CD4+ T cells sorted from blood. Subset given: CD45RA-negative fraction. The receptors were sampled from a man aged 18 to 30 in good health.

Notes on this clone: This may stem from a read error, because a much larger clone lies one nucleotide away. The V and J genes are TRBV5-7 and TRBJ2-7, with 10 positions matching TRBD1. TRBV5-7 is classed as an ORF, of uncertain function. The CDR3 extends over 14 amino acids. DNA for the CDR3: TGTGCTAGCAGCCCGGGACAGGGGTGGAGGGAGCAGTACTTC. This gives the protein CASSPGQGWREQYF.

The rearrangement uses TRBV11-2 and TRBJ2-7, with D hard to call. Germline V lookup: CDR1 SGHAT, CDR2 FQNNGV. Trimming stripped 1 base from V and 3 bases from J, with 4 bases between. CDR3 length equals 12 residues. In nucleotides, the CDR3 is TGTGCCAGCAGCTTAGTTCTCTACGAGCAGTACTTC. The encoded protein is CASSLVLYEQYF.

This rearrangement joins TRBV9 to TRBJ1-4; D perhaps matches TRBD1 (5 bases). Germline V gives CDR1 SGDLS, CDR2 YYNGEE. The CDR3 sequence is 15 residues long. Deletions cut 0 bases from V and 4 bases from J, with 10 bases between. The CDR3 DNA reads TGTGCCAGCAGCGTAGCCGGGGCGGGTAATGAAAAACTGTTTTTT. This codes for CASSVAGAGNEKLFF.

This clone was seen once. The rearrangement links TRBV6-6 to TRBJ1-2, with 10 bases that match TRBD1. The CDR3 sequence is 14 residues long. Germline loops: CDR1 MNHNY, CDR2 SVGAGI (reference sequence). V gave up 6 bases and J gave up 1 base; unmatched junction bases: 2. The DNA for the CDR3 is TGTGCCAGCAGGCGGGACAGGGGTAACTATGGCTACACCTTC. It translates to CASRRDRGNYGYTF.

The gene calls are TRBV15 and TRBJ2-7; TRBD2 is a possible D gene (5 bases). Germline CDR1 and CDR2: LNHNV and YYDKDF (reference sequence). With 1 base removed from V and 7 bases from J, the gap between germline ends came to 8 bases. There are 12 residues in the CDR3. CDR3 DNA: TGTGCCACCAGCAGAGGTTCGGGGGAGCAGTACTTC. Translating gives CATSRGSGEQYF.

This rearrangement joins TRBV6-1 to TRBJ2-7; D uncertain. This CDR3 comprises 12 residues. V lost 8 bases to trimming and J lost 5 bases, with 13 bases between them. Germline V CDR1 and CDR2: MNHNS, SASEGT. The CDR3: CASEHDTHEQYF. CDR3 bases: TGTGCCAGCGAACACGACACGCACGAGCAGTACTTC.

The table lists this clone with a few counts. The gene calls are TRBV10-3 and TRBJ1-1, with 8 bases matching TRBD1. The CDR3 has 13 residues. Trimming took 7 bases from V and 1 from J; bases not matched to a gene: 2. CDR1 is ENHRY, CDR2 SYGVKD, per germline. CDR3: CAITGTGNTEAFF. CDR3 nucleotide sequence: TGTGCCATCACCGGGACAGGGAACACTGAAGCTTTCTTT.

This chain links TRBV9 with TRBJ2-1, with 13 bases aligning to TRBD2. The V segment lost 3 bases and the J segment 7 bases; nucleotides outside the gene matches: 13. The V gene's germline CDR1 is SGDLS and CDR2 YYNGEE. There are 18 residues in the CDR3. CDR3 sequence: CASSGKKGLAGQGNEQFF. CDR3 bases: TGTGCCAGCAGCGGAAAAAAGGGACTAGCGGGACAAGGGAATGAGCAGTTCTTC.

This clone has only a few counts. The chain uses TRBV5-1 and TRBJ1-1; no clear D gene. V shed 6 bases and J shed 4 bases, with 13 bases lying between them. The CDR3 length is 13 residues. The germline CDR1 and CDR2 sequences are SGHRS and YFSETQ. CDR3 in DNA: TGCGCCAGCACCACAGAAATAGGCACTGAAGCTTTCTTT. Translated: CASTTEIGTEAFF. Looking up the rest from reference TRBV5-1 and TRBJ1-1 gives the full variable domain: KAGVTQTPRYLIKTRGQQVTLSCSPISGHRSVSWYQQTPGQGLQFLFEYFSETQRNKGNFPGRFSGRQFSNSRSEMNVSTLELGDSALYLCASTTEIGTEAFFGQGTRLTVV.

The rearrangement uses TRBV19 and TRBJ1-1; no firm D call. Germline values: CDR1 LNHDA, CDR2 SQIVND (reference sequence). V lost 5 bases, J lost 4 bases, and 14 bases lay in between. The CDR3 runs to 14 residues. CDR3 in amino acids: CASSPKQIITEAFF. CDR3 nucleotide sequence: TGTGCCAGTAGTCCCAAACAGATTATCACTGAAGCTTTCTTT. Full variable domain (missing parts from reference TRBV19 and TRBJ1-1): DGGITQSPKYLFRKEGQNVTLSCEQNLNHDAMYWYRQDPGQGLRLIYYSQIVNDFQKGDIAEGYSVSREKKESFPLTVTSAQKNPTAFYLCASSPKQIITEAFFGQGTRLTVV.

This clone was counted at least ten times. The rearrangement joins TRBV11-1 to TRBJ2-3; 8 bases are shared with TRBD1. J gave up 0 bases and V 4 bases, and 3 bases lay outside the gene matches. Germline loops: CDR1 SGHAT, CDR2 FQDESV (reference sequence). The CDR3 has 15 residues. The CDR3 spells CASSSTGGSTDTQYF. In DNA, the CDR3 is TGTGCCAGCAGCTCTACAGGGGGTAGCACAGATACGCAGTATTTT.

The V gene is TRBV6-4, the J gene TRBJ2-4; D not resolved. V shed 4 bases and J shed 2 bases, with 15 bases lying between them. This CDR3 comprises 16 residues. Germline V gene data show CDR1 as MRHNA and CDR2 as SNTAGT. The CDR3 sequence: CASSGDYRWTKNIQYF. The DNA for the CDR3 is TGTGCCAGCAGTGGGGATTACCGGTGGACCAAAAACATTCAGTACTTC.

In its sample, this clone was seen a few times. This chain uses TRBV10-3 with TRBJ1-5; D gene ambiguous. The V end was cut by 0 bases, the J end by 9 bases, with 6 bases between. Germline loops: CDR1 ENHRY, CDR2 SYGVKD. The CDR3 is 12 amino acids. CDR3 nucleotide sequence: TGTGCCATCAGTGAGTCGAAATGGCCCCAGCATTTT. It encodes CAISESKWPQHF.

This chain connects TRBV5-6 to TRBJ2-7; the D gene is possibly TRBD2 (5 bases). This CDR3 is 16 amino acids long. V lost 0 bases, J lost 3 bases, and 16 bases lay in between. The germline V gene has CDR1 SGHDT and CDR2 YYEEEE. CDR3 protein: CASSLDLERRNYEQYF. In DNA form, the CDR3 reads TGTGCCAGCAGCTTGGATTTGGAGCGGAGAAACTACGAGCAGTACTTC.

This clone was observed a handful of times. Other DNA sequences in the sample encode the same CDR3. The chain joins TRBV11-2 to TRBJ2-3; D remains unclear. From germline, CDR1 is SGHAT and CDR2 FQNNGV. The CDR3 extends over 12 amino acids. V shed 1 base and J shed 4 bases, with 3 bases lying between them. The CDR3 reads CASSLAPDTQYF. For the CDR3, the DNA is TGTGCCAGCAGCTTAGCTCCAGATACGCAGTATTTT.

The chain is built from TRBV11-2 and TRBJ1-2; D remains unclear. This CDR3 is built from 13 residues. Germline loops: CDR1 SGHAT, CDR2 FQNNGV. V dropped 2 bases and J dropped 8 bases, with 12 bases sitting between them. The CDR3 region is CASSLSSAGGYTF. DNA of the CDR3: TGTGCCAGCAGCTTATCGTCGGCGGGAGGCTACACCTTC.

The chain combines TRBV18 with TRBJ2-3, with TRBD1 identical over 7 bases. V was clipped by 3 bases and J by 2 bases; unmatched bases: 8. The CDR3 has 16 residues. CDR1 and CDR2 from the germline V gene are KGHSH and LQKENI. DNA of the CDR3: TGTGCCAGCTCACCGTTCGAGGGGGCGACCACAGATACGCAGTATTTT. This sequence encodes CASSPFEGATTDTQYF.

There are many counts of this clone. This chain joins TRBV6-1 and TRBJ2-2; 7 nucleotides agree with TRBD1. Germline CDR1 and CDR2: MNHNS and SASEGT. The CDR3 is 17 residues long. V dropped 4 bases and J dropped 5; count of bases not matched to a gene: 13. CDR3 sequence: CASSVHPGQAWTGELFF. CDR3 in DNA: TGTGCCAGCAGTGTCCACCCCGGACAGGCGTGGACCGGGGAGCTGTTTTTT.

This clone was counted between two and nine times. V and J are TRBV5-8 and TRBJ1-5; D is unclear. The CDR3 is made up of 15 amino acids. CDR1 SGHTS and CDR2 YDEGEE come from the germline V gene. V gave up 4 bases and J gave up 6 bases, with 17 bases separating them. The CDR3 here is CASSLGVQERQPQHF. CDR3 bases: TGTGCCAGCAGCCTCGGCGTTCAAGAGCGTCAGCCCCAGCATTTT.

The chain recombines TRBV5-6 with TRBJ1-5, with D perhaps matching TRBD1 (5 bases). Trimming pared 2 bases from V and 6 bases from J, leaving 15 bases between. Per germline, CDR1 SGHDT and CDR2 YYEEEE. CDR3 length: 15 amino acids. The CDR3 DNA reads TGTGCCAGCAGCTTCAGGCAGGGCGGCGGTCAGCCCCAGCATTTT. It encodes CASSFRQGGGQPQHF.

V and J are TRBV5-4 and TRBJ1-2; D remains unclear. CDR1 SGHNT and CDR2 YYREEE come from the germline V gene (reference sequence). The V end was cut by 9 bases, the J end by 1 base, with 16 bases between. The CDR3 extends over 14 amino acids. The CDR3 DNA sequence: TGTGCCATCCACCCATATGAGATTAACTATGGCTACACCTTC. It is translated as CAIHPYEINYGYTF.

J is TRBJ2-7 and V is TRBV7-2; D might be TRBD1 (7 bases). Germline V gene sequence: CDR1 SGHTA, CDR2 FQGNSA. Trimming took 5 bases from V and 0 from J, leaving 17 bases between them. There are 16 residues in the CDR3. As DNA, the CDR3 is TGTGCCAGCAGCCGTAGCGCAGGGGGGAGCTCCTACGAGCAGTACTTC. This gives the protein CASSRSAGGSSYEQYF.

This clone was counted a few times. This chain joins TRBV6-6 and TRBJ2-5; D is unresolved. The CDR3 is 12 residues long. Germline assignment: CDR1 MNHNY and CDR2 SVGAGI (reference sequence). Trimming took off 1 base at V and 5 bases at J, with 5 bases between the two ends. CDR3 bases: TGTGCCAGCAGTTACTTTGTCGAGACCCAGTACTTC. Translating it yields CASSYFVETQYF.

The genes are TRBV6-1 and TRBJ2-7; TRBD1 aligns across 10 bases. Germline assignment: CDR1 MNHNS and CDR2 SASEGT. V trimming: 0 bases; J trimming: 5 bases; junction bases outside the gene matches: 16. The CDR3 extends over 19 amino acids. CDR3 amino acids: CASSEAFGYGQGVRHEQYF. The CDR3 nucleotides are TGTGCCAGCAGTGAAGCGTTTGGTTATGGACAGGGGGTTAGACACGAGCAGTACTTC.

The chain recombines TRBV2 with TRBJ2-3, with 7 bases that match TRBD2. V shed 6 bases, J shed 2 bases, and the junction held 5 bases outside the gene matches. The CDR3 spans 14 residues. CDR1 is SNHLY, CDR2 FYNNEI, per germline. The CDR3 DNA reads as TGTGCCAGCAGGGTACTAGCGTCCACAGATACGCAGTATTTT. Amino acid sequence: CASRVLASTDTQYF.

The rearrangement links TRBV29-1 to TRBJ2-5; D is undetermined. The CDR3 is made up of 15 amino acids. Germline V gene lookup returns CDR1 SQVTM and CDR2 ANQGSEA. V shed 0 bases and J shed 7 bases, with 18 bases lying between them. For the CDR3, the DNA is TGCAGCGTTGAAGATCTATCTCGGGCTCTGCGGACCCAGTACTTC. Encoded protein: CSVEDLSRALRTQYF.